Listed below are T cell receptor beta chains from one sample, sequenced in a study of graft-versus-host responses after intestinal transplantation. Which antigens these TCRs recognize remains unknown. The repertoire was sequenced with immunoSEQ multiplex PCR; TCRdb's copy has only in-frame clones and lacks some. The sample includes tens of thousands of clones, approximately 96% of them seen just once. Sequenced material: unstimulated CD8+ T cells sorted from spleen or lymph node cells, taken before intestinal transplant. The source of these receptors is a human donor who received an intestinal transplant. Each CDR3 is given with its conserved first and last residue. D genes are given only for firm matches. A row's size may be missing; if present it is once, few, many or a size class.

J | V | D | size | DNA | CDR3
TRBJ2-7 | TRBV7-4 | TRBD2 | - | TGTGCCAGCAGCTTAGTCCGGGGAGCGGGAGTACGTTACGAGCAGTACTTC | CASSLVRGAGVRYEQYF
TRBJ1-2 | TRBV5-4 | - | - | TGTGCCAGCAGCTTGGATAGGGGGAACTATGGCTACACCTTC | CASSLDRGNYGYTF
TRBJ1-3 | TRBV9 | - | - | TGTGCCAGCAGCGTAGCTAGGGCAGGGACTGGAAACACCATATATTTT | CASSVARAGTGNTIYF
TRBJ2-3 | TRBV6-1 | - | - | TGTGCCAGCAGTGAATTACTAGCCCGCACAGATACGCAGTATTTT | CASSELLARTDTQYF
TRBJ2-2 | TRBV7-6 | - | - | TGTGCCAGCTTACCCCGAATGGAGGGACGGACCGGGGAGCTGTTTTTT | CASLPRMEGRTGELFF
TRBJ1-5 | TRBV28 | - | - | TGTGCCAGCAGTTTTGCAGGGTTCAATCAGCCCCAGCATTTT | CASSFAGFNQPQHF
TRBJ2-5 | TRBV25-1 | TRBD2 | - | TGTGCCAGCAGCCACACCCGGACTAGCGGGAGGGCCTGGGAGACCCAGTACTTC | CASSHTRTSGRAWETQYF
TRBJ2-1 | TRBV27 | TRBD2 | - | TGTGCCAGCAGTTCCTTAGCGGGAGGGCACTACAATGAGCAGTTCTTC | CASSSLAGGHYNEQFF
TRBJ2-2 | TRBV27 | TRBD2 | - | TGTGCCAGCAGTTTGGGTGGGCTAGCGGGAGCCGGGGAGCTGTTTTTT | CASSLGGLAGAGELFF
TRBJ1-5 | TRBV27 | TRBD1 | - | TGTGCCAGCAGCCCAATCGGGACAGGGGGACAGCCCCAGCATTTT | CASSPIGTGGQPQHF
TRBJ1-2 | TRBV6-5 | - | - | TGTGCCAGCAGCGGGACCAACTATGGCTACACCTTC | CASSGTNYGYTF
TRBJ2-5 | TRBV27 | - | - | TGTGCCAGCAGCCCCTTGGGGGAAGAGACCCAGTACTTC | CASSPLGEETQYF
TRBJ2-1 | TRBV7-8 | TRBD2 | once | TGTGCCAGCAGCTTAGCGCGCTGGGAAGCGGGAGGGTACAATGAGCAGTTCTTC | CASSLARWEAGGYNEQFF
TRBJ2-2 | TRBV16 | - | few | TGTGCCAGCAGCATCCGACAGGCGAACACCGGGGAGCTGTTTTTT | CASSIRQANTGELFF
TRBJ2-7 | TRBV10-3 | - | once | TGTGCCATCAGTGAGTGGGTAGGCGAGCAGTACTTC | CAISEWVGEQYF
TRBJ1-1 | TRBV9 | - | - | TGTGCCAGCAGCCTACAGGGAAGTTTGTCTGAAGCTTTCTTT | CASSLQGSLSEAFF
TRBJ2-5 | TRBV5-5 | - | - | TGTGCCAGCAGCTTTACAGGGAAAGAGACCCAGTACTTC | CASSFTGKETQYF
TRBJ1-2 | TRBV5-1 | - | - | TGCGCCAGCAGCCCCGGAAGGAACTATGGCTACACCTTC | CASSPGRNYGYTF
TRBJ2-3 | TRBV14 | - | - | TGTGCCAGCAGCCCGGGACACCGAATTGCAGATACGCAGTATTTT | CASSPGHRIADTQYF
TRBJ2-2 | TRBV5-6 | - | - | TGTGCCAGAAATACGGGGCCGAACACCGGGGAGCTGTTTTTT | CARNTGPNTGELFF
TRBJ2-3 | TRBV28 | TRBD2 | - | TGTGCCAGCAGCCCTCCCCTGGCGGGAGGGATGTGGGGAGGAGATACGCAGTATTTT | CASSPPLAGGMWGGDTQYF
TRBJ1-4 | TRBV27 | - | - | TGTGCCAGCAGTCCGGACCTGATGGAGGAAAAACTGTTTTTT | CASSPDLMEEKLFF